This TCR beta chain is from a study of breast tumors, draining lymph nodes, adjacent tissues. Study-wide findings and caveats: Luminal-like breast cancer showed significantly greater tumor-nontumor repertoire similarity than basal-like breast cancer did. Compared with lymph nodes, tumors were less diverse; compared with nontumor tissue, more. The data were judged consistent with most tumor T cells coming from lymph node and expanding in tumor.

Breast cancer patients provided tissue from their axillary draining lymph nodes. This clonotype was seen many times. As yet, its antigen is unknown. TCRdb re-analysed the multiplex PCR reads in MiXCR, keeping a single row per CDR3 protein. Among about 89,000 distinct CDR3 sequences listed, approximately 30% were seen once. The CDR3 length is 16 residues. The germline V gene has CDR1 SEHNR and CDR2 FQNEAQ (reference sequence). V gave up 0 bases and J gave up 4 bases; unmatched junction bases: 8. The sequenced sample was axillary lymph node tissue. The source of this sequence is a female donor with breast cancer. Some clones in this sample may be carry-over from other donors' samples. The chain links TRBV7-9 to TRBJ1-1; the match to TRBD1 covers 7 bases. In DNA, the CDR3 is TGTGCCAGCAGCTTAGCCTTGGGGGCAGGGGGCACTGAAGCTTTCTTT. It is translated as CASSLALGAGGTEAFF.